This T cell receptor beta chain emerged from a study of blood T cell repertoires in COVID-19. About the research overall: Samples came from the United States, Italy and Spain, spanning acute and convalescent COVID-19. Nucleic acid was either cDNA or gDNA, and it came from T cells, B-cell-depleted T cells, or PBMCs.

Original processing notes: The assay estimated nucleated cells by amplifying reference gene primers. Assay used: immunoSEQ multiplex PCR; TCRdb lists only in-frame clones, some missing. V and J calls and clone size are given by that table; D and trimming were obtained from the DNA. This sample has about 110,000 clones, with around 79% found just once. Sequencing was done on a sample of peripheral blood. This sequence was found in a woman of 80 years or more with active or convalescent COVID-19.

The CDR3 sequence: CASSHARDRAYEQYF. The CDR3 DNA follows: TGTGCCAGCAGCCATGCCCGGGACAGGGCCTACGAGCAGTACTTC. The genes are TRBV3-1 (or the pseudogene TRBV3-2) and TRBJ2-7; 9 bases match TRBD1. V was clipped by 3 bases and J by 2 bases; unmatched bases: 5. Germline V CDR1 and CDR2: LGHDT, YNNKEL (reference sequence). The CDR3 is 15 residues long.